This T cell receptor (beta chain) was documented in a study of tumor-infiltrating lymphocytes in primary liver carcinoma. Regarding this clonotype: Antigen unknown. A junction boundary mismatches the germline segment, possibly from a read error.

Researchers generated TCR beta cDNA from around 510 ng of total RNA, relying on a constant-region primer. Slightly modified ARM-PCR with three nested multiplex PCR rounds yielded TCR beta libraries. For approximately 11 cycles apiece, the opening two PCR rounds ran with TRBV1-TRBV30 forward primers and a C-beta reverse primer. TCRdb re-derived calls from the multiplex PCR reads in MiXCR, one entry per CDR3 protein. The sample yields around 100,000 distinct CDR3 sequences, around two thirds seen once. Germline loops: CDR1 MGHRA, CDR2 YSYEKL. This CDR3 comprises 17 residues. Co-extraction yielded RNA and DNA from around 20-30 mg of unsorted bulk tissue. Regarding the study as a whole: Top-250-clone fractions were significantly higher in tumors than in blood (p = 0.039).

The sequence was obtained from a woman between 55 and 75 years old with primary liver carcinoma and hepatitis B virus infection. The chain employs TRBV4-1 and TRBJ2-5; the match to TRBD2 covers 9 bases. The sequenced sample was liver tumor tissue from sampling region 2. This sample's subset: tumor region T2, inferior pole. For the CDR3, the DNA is TGCGCCAACAGCCAAGGGGGGCTAGCGGGGCTACAAGAGACCCAATACTTC. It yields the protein CANSQGGLAGLQETQYF.